A selection of T cell receptor beta chains follows, all from one sample in a study of Ad26.COV2.S vaccination and SARS-CoV-2 variants. Here immunoSEQ multiplex PCR was the method, and the copy in TCRdb shows in-frame clones only, minus some. Among 300,000 to 400,000 clones listed, approximately 90% were seen once. Sequencing used peripheral blood, obtained in a trial of Ad26.COV2.S vaccine versus placebo. The receptors originated from a person between 18 and 65 years old who received the Ad26.COV2.S COVID-19 vaccine or a placebo. Both conserved end residues are part of each CDR3. D genes are given only for firm matches. Size values are once, few and many counts, or a class for expanded clones, and some rows have none.

J gene	clone size	V gene	D gene	CDR3 DNA	CDR3 protein
TRBJ1-2	-	TRBV6-5	-	TGTGCCAGCCGACCCGGCCCGAGTAACTATGGCTACACCTTC	CASRPGPSNYGYTF
TRBJ2-7	-	TRBV7-3	-	TGTGCCAGCAGCTTATACTACTACGAGCAGTACTTC	CASSLYYYEQYF
TRBJ1-1	-	TRBV30	-	TGTGCCTGGAGTGGGGGCCTAGGCACTGAAGCTTTCTTT	CAWSGGLGTEAFF
TRBJ2-7	-	TRBV30	-	TGTGCCTGGAGGGACAACAGCTACGAGCAGTACTTC	CAWRDNSYEQYF
TRBJ2-3	-	TRBV9	-	TGTGCCAGCAGCGTACTACAGGGCAGAGATACGCAGTATTTT	CASSVLQGRDTQYF
TRBJ2-3	-	TRBV9	-	TGTGCCAGCGCCTACGAGGGATCCCCCACAGATACGCAGTATTTT	CASAYEGSPTDTQYF
TRBJ2-5	once	TRBV4-3	-	TGCGCCAGCAGCCAAGGGCCCGGAGAGACCCAGTACTTC	CASSQGPGETQYF
TRBJ2-3	once	TRBV3-1/TRBV3-2	TRBD2	TGTGCCAGCAGCTCCCAACCGGGACTAGCCTCAGATACGCAGTATTTT	CASSSQPGLASDTQYF
TRBJ2-7	-	TRBV11-3	-	TGTGCCAGCAGCTTAGATGGGCTCCCTACCCTCTTTCCCAGAACCTACGAGCAGTACTTC	CASSLDGLPTLFPRTYEQYF
TRBJ2-2	-	TRBV5-4	TRBD2	TGTGCCAGCAGCTTGGAAGCTAGCGGCACCGGGGAGCTGTTTTTT	CASSLEASGTGELFF
TRBJ2-2	-	TRBV7-2	TRBD1	TGTGCCAGCAGCGCTAGGGTAGGGGGCCTCTCGAGCACCGGGGAGCTGTTTTTT	CASSARVGGLSSTGELFF
TRBJ2-3	-	TRBV4-3	-	TGCGCCAGCAGCCAAGCAGGGGGGAGGGCAGATACGCAGTATTTT	CASSQAGGRADTQYF
TRBJ2-7	-	TRBV28	TRBD1	TGTGCCAGCAGTTCGCCCGGGACAGCAAGCTCCTACGAGCAGTACTTC	CASSSPGTASSYEQYF
TRBJ1-1	-	TRBV7-9	-	TGTGCCAGCAGCTCAGCTGTGAACACTGAAGCTTTCTTT	CASSSAVNTEAFF
TRBJ1-2	-	TRBV30	-	TGTGCCTGGAGTGCTACCGACAGCTATGGCTACACCTTC	CAWSATDSYGYTF
TRBJ2-7	-	TRBV10-3	-	TGTGCCATCAGTGAAGGGGGAGAGCAGTACTTC	CAISEGGEQYF
TRBJ1-4	-	TRBV30	TRBD1	TGTGCCTGGAGTCAACCCCAGGGGACAGGTAGTGAAAAACTGTTTTTT	CAWSQPQGTGSEKLFF
TRBJ1-5	-	TRBV28	-	TGTGCCAGCGGGGAGGGGAAGGACAATCAGCCCCAGCATTTT	CASGEGKDNQPQHF
TRBJ1-5	-	TRBV18	-	TGTGCCAGCTCACTGAACAGGGTCCAAAATCAACCCCAGCATTTT	CASSLNRVQNQPQHF
TRBJ2-7	-	TRBV7-6	-	TGTGCCAGCAGCCAGTTTGCTGGCGAGCAGTACTTC	CASSQFAGEQYF
TRBJ1-3	-	TRBV15	-	TGTGCCACCAGCAGAGGAGGTTGGGGAACTGGAAACACCATATATTTT	CATSRGGWGTGNTIYF
TRBJ1-1	once	TRBV5-1	-	TGCGCCAGCAGCTTGGTGGGGGGGCAAGCTTTCTTT	CASSLVGGQAFF
TRBJ1-3	-	TRBV21-1	-	TGTGCCAGCAGCGATCAGGTCTTGGCCAACACCATATATTTT	CASSDQVLANTIYF
TRBJ2-3	-	TRBV27	TRBD2	TGTGCCAGCAGTTTCTGGGCGGGAGCGGGCACAGATACGCAGTATTTT	CASSFWAGAGTDTQYF
TRBJ1-1	-	TRBV27	-	TGTGCCAGCAGTTCGAACAGACCCACCACTGAAGCTTTCTTT	CASSSNRPTTEAFF
TRBJ2-7	-	TRBV19	-	TGTGCGACACAGAAGGGGAACTACGAGCAGTACTTC	CATQKGNYEQYF